This T cell receptor (beta chain) was identified during a study of blood T cells in healthy people across ages. Primers used in a second PCR of about 6 to 11 cycles were a sample-barcoded 5' primer and a J-beta primer mix. Each cDNA molecule, via a template-switch adaptor with 12 random nucleotides, was tagged. TCRdb redid the calling of the 5' RACE reads with MiXCR, one entry per CDR3 protein. The top ten hold roughly 8.2% of the sample, which has around 1,500,000 distinct CDR3 sequences, roughly 40% seen once. Germline V gene lookup returns CDR1 KGHSY and CDR2 FQNENV. The CDR3 runs to 14 residues. After removal of 3 bases from V and 11 bases from J, the junction contained 8 bases not matched to a gene.

Sequencing was carried out using blood. The receptor was derived from a woman aged 18-29 years in good health. The chain employs TRBV16 and TRBJ1-1, with 11 bases aligning to TRBD1. CDR3 coding DNA: TGTGCCAGCAGCCACCGTGGACAGGGGGCGGGTGCTTTCTTT. As protein: CASSHRGQGAGAFF.